Below are 21 T cell receptor beta chains sequenced from a single sample in a study of OX40 agonist ivuxolimab in advanced cancers. Profiling relied on immunoSEQ multiplex PCR, and the TCRdb table lists in-frame clones only, not all of them. The sample includes 55,000 to 70,000 clones, over 75% of them seen just once. Sequences were derived from CD4+ or CD8+ T cells sorted from blood, sampled in a trial of the OX40 agonist ivuxolimab. Receptor source: an adult with an advanced solid tumor such as melanoma, head and neck, liver or kidney cancer.

J is TRBJ2-1 and V is TRBV11-2; tentative D call: TRBD1 (7 bases). Trimming removed 5 bases at V and 4 bases at J, with 12 bases between. The germline CDR1 and CDR2 sequences are SGHAT and FQNNGV. The CDR3 covers 14 residues. CDR3 amino acids: CASSLRGAYNEQFF. The CDR3 nucleotides are TGTGCCAGCAGCCTCAGGGGGGCGTACAATGAGCAGTTCTTC.

J is TRBJ1-2 and V is TRBV28; perhaps TRBD1 as D (5 bases). Per germline, CDR1 MDHEN and CDR2 SYDVKM. V was shortened by 3 bases and J by 3 bases, with 5 bases between the two germline ends. This CDR3 is built from 12 residues. CDR3 region: CASSLGDYGYTF. CDR3 nucleotides: TGTGCCAGCAGTTTGGGGGACTATGGCTACACCTTC.

The chain carries TRBV2 and TRBJ1-3; no definite D call. Germline V CDR1 and CDR2: SNHLY, FYNNEI. V lost 5 bases to trimming and J lost 8 bases, with 13 bases between them. The CDR3 runs 13 residues. CDR3 loop: CASSSGLRDTIYF. The CDR3 DNA reads TGTGCCAGCAGTTCCGGGTTGAGAGACACCATATATTTT.

This clone was recorded a few times. The chain has TRBV21-1 and TRBJ2-7. TRBV21-1 constitutes a pseudogene. CDR3 length: 13 residues. Here the CDR3 reads CASSKKRHYEQYF. In DNA form, the CDR3 reads TGTGCCAGCAGCAAAAAAAGGCACTACGAGCAGTACTTC.

This clone was counted once. A much bigger clone sits one base away, suggesting this may be a read error. J is TRBJ1-2 and V is TRBV28; D is ambiguous. Between the trimmed V and J ends, which lost 5 bases and 1 base, there was a span of 5 bases. This CDR3 spans 12 amino acids. Germline CDR1 MDHEN, CDR2 SYDVKM. The CDR3 bases are TGTGCCAGCAGTACGATTAACTATGGCTACACCTTC. Translated: CASSTINYGYTF.

This sequence joins TRBV5-1 and TRBJ2-2; TRBD2 might be the D (5 bases). V was pared by 7 bases and J by 4 bases, with 14 bases between. Germline loops: CDR1 SGHRS, CDR2 YFSETQ. CDR3 size: 14 residues. CDR3 sequence reads: CASLPGVSTGELFF. The CDR3 DNA reads TGCGCCAGCCTTCCCGGGGTTAGCACCGGGGAGCTGTTTTTT.

The chain recombines TRBV27 with TRBJ2-2; D gene ambiguous. With 3 bases removed from V and 3 bases from J, the gap between germline ends came to 11 bases. Germline V CDR1 and CDR2: MNHEY, SMNVEV (reference sequence). The CDR3 is 15 residues long. Here the CDR3 DNA reads TGTGCCAGCAGTTTCGTCCGGCACGACACCGGGGAGCTGTTTTTT. The encoded protein is CASSFVRHDTGELFF.

This clone was seen once. V and J are TRBV6-1 and TRBJ2-1; 12 bases align to TRBD2. Per germline, CDR1 MNHNS and CDR2 SASEGT. Trimming cost V 6 bases and J 2 bases; bases outside gene matches: 2. The CDR3 consists of 15 residues. In DNA, the CDR3 is TGTGCCAGCAGCCGGACTAGCGGGACCTACAATGAGCAGTTCTTC. Translated, it gives CASSRTSGTYNEQFF.

The J gene is TRBJ2-5, the V gene TRBV4-1; 7 positions match TRBD1. The V gene end was trimmed by 0 bases and the J gene end by 7 bases; junction bases not matched to a gene: 5. Germline V lookup: CDR1 MGHRA, CDR2 YSYEKL. The CDR3 consists of 14 residues. As DNA, the CDR3 is TGCGCCAGCAGCCAAGATGGGACAGATGGGACCCAGTACTTC. As protein: CASSQDGTDGTQYF.

The chain employs TRBV7-2 and TRBJ2-1, with TRBD2 identical over 11 bases. There are 15 residues in the CDR3. After removal of 5 bases from V and 8 bases from J, the junction contained 8 bases not matched to a gene. Germline CDR1 and CDR2: SGHTA and FQGNSA. Written as DNA, the CDR3 is TGTGCCAGCAGCCAGGGTAGCGGGAGGGGTCATGAGCAGTTCTTC. This codes for CASSQGSGRGHEQFF.

This clone appeared a few times. This chain uses TRBV5-1 with TRBJ2-5; D might be TRBD1 or TRBD2, each matching 5 bases. V gave up 3 bases and J gave up 2 bases, with 17 bases separating them. CDR3 length equals 16 residues. Germline CDR1 is SGHRS and CDR2 is YFSETQ. In nucleotides, the CDR3 is TGCGCCAGCAGCTCCCGGGGCGCCGGTACTCAAGAGACCCAGTACTTC. Its translation is CASSSRGAGTQETQYF. Based on the CDR3 plus reference TRBV5-1 and TRBJ2-5, the full variable domain is KAGVTQTPRYLIKTRGQQVTLSCSPISGHRSVSWYQQTPGQGLQFLFEYFSETQRNKGNFPGRFSGRQFSNSRSEMNVSTLELGDSALYLCASSSRGAGTQETQYFGPGTRLLVL.

The chain links TRBV11-3 to TRBJ2-2; possible D gene TRBD2, 5 bases. Germline V gene lookup returns CDR1 SGHNT and CDR2 YENEEA. Trimming removed 1 base from V and 4 bases from J, with 10 bases in between. The CDR3 loop spans 15 amino acids. CDR3 protein: CASSLGAEGTGELFF. The CDR3 coding sequence is TGTGCCAGCAGCTTAGGAGCAGAGGGCACCGGGGAGCTGTTTTTT.

This clone was counted a few times. The chain uses TRBV30 and TRBJ1-3; unclear D gene. V lost 0 bases to trimming and J lost 1 base, with 7 bases between them. Germline CDR1 and CDR2: GTSNPN and SVGIG (reference sequence). This CDR3 has 14 residues. This chain's CDR3 is CAWSVTASGNTIYF. CDR3 bases: TGTGCCTGGAGTGTCACCGCGTCTGGAAACACCATATATTTT.

This rearrangement joins TRBV30 to TRBJ2-7; a possible D gene is TRBD1 (5 bases). CDR3 length: 15 amino acids. Per germline, CDR1 GTSNPN and CDR2 SVGIG (reference sequence). V shed 1 base and J shed 0 bases, with 13 bases lying between them. CDR3 nucleotides: TGTGCCTGGAGTGAGGGGCAGGATAGCTCCTACGAGCAGTACTTC. Translation gives CAWSEGQDSSYEQYF.

V usage is TRBV2 and J usage is TRBJ2-5, with TRBD2 matching 7 bases. This CDR3 contains 13 residues. CDR1 SNHLY and CDR2 FYNNEI come from the germline V gene. V shed 4 bases, J shed 2 bases, and the junction held 1 base outside the gene matches. Written as DNA, the CDR3 is TGTGCCAGCAGTGCGGGACTACAAGAGACCCAGTACTTC. This translates into CASSAGLQETQYF.

The chain couples TRBV28 to TRBJ1-1; tentatively, D is TRBD1 (5 bases). CDR1 is MDHEN, CDR2 SYDVKM, per germline. The CDR3 loop spans 14 amino acids. V dropped 2 bases and J dropped 7 bases, with 14 bases sitting between them. CDR3 residues: CASSLGSREGEAFF. Here the CDR3 DNA reads TGTGCCAGCAGTTTAGGGTCCAGGGAAGGTGAAGCTTTCTTT.

This clone came up once. This chain uses TRBV4-1 with TRBJ2-1, with 13 bases identical to TRBD2. Germline CDR1 MGHRA, CDR2 YSYEKL. V lost 5 bases, J lost 5 bases, and 3 bases stayed unmatched. The CDR3 has 15 residues. In nucleotides, the CDR3 is TGCGCCAGCAGCGAAGGACTAGCGGGGGACAATGAGCAGTTCTTC. Protein product: CASSEGLAGDNEQFF.

The gene calls are TRBV7-2 and TRBJ2-7; TRBD1 might be the D (5 bases). The CDR3 is 13 residues long. In germline, CDR1 is SGHTA, CDR2 FQGNSA. V was cut by 1 base and J by 7 bases, with 11 bases left in between. CDR3: CASSLGMGLEQYF. The DNA for the CDR3 is TGTGCCAGCAGCTTAGGGATGGGGCTGGAGCAGTACTTC.

This sequence joins TRBV5-4 and TRBJ1-6; D gene uncertain. V gave up 0 bases and J gave up 5 bases, with 9 bases separating them. The germline V gene has CDR1 SGHNT and CDR2 YYREEE (reference sequence). The CDR3 consists of 15 residues. CDR3 nucleotide sequence: TGTGCCAGCAGCTTGGGGTCAACGGATAATTCACCCCTCCACTTT. This sequence encodes CASSLGSTDNSPLHF.

This rearrangement joins TRBV5-1 to TRBJ2-1, with 9 positions matching TRBD1. The CDR3 is 13 residues long. Germline values: CDR1 SGHRS, CDR2 YFSETQ. After removal of 9 bases from V and 4 bases from J, the junction contained 5 bases not matched to a gene. The CDR3 region is CATGTGLYNEQFF. Here the CDR3 DNA reads TGCGCCACCGGGACAGGGCTTTACAATGAGCAGTTCTTC.

This clone turned up a few times. The chain uses TRBV7-6 and TRBJ1-1; maybe TRBD1 (5 bases). The CDR3 has 14 residues. V was trimmed by 5 bases and J by 0 bases, leaving 10 bases between them. The germline CDR1 and CDR2 sequences are SGHVS and FNYEAQ. The CDR3 loop is CASSPGGMNTEAFF. CDR3 DNA sequence: TGTGCCAGCAGCCCGGGGGGAATGAACACTGAAGCTTTCTTT.